The 15 T cell receptor beta chains below were found in one sample sequenced in a study of regulatory T cells in long-lasting Graves disease. HTBI primers from iRepertoire and Arm-PCR of CDR3 regions yielded the TCR beta libraries. TCRdb processed the multiplex PCR reads anew with MiXCR; each CDR3 protein has one entry. Among some 450,000 distinct CDR3 sequences, about a sixth were seen once, and the ten largest hold about 10%. Time point described: newly diagnosed GD, antithyroid drugs for less than 3 months. From RNA extracted from PBMCs, the TCR library was made. This same sample was also part of a study on T cells in Graves' hyperthyroidism and ophthalmopathy.

The source material was peripheral blood mononuclear cells (PBMCs), sampled at new diagnosis, from a patient treated with antithyroid drugs. The origin of the receptors is a woman aged 30 to 39 with Graves disease.

This clonotype showed up many times. V gene TRBV6-2 or TRBV6-3 combines with J gene TRBJ1-1; 8 nucleotides match TRBD1. Losses at the gene ends were 7 bases for V and 0 bases for J; bases not matched to a gene: 10. CDR3 size: 16 residues. Germline values: CDR1 MNHEY, CDR2 SVGEGT. CDR3 sequence reads: CASNTGTGAMNTEAFF. The CDR3 region has the DNA TGTGCCAGCAATACCGGGACAGGAGCCATGAACACTGAAGCTTTCTTT.

This chain uses TRBV6-1 with TRBJ1-2; D call uncertain. Trimming left V 6 bases short and J 5 bases short, with 16 bases between. Germline V gives CDR1 MNHNS, CDR2 SASEGT. The CDR3 runs to 14 residues. CDR3 DNA sequence: TGTGCCAGCAGCCCCGGGTCAGGAACGTATGGCTACACCTTC. This sequence encodes CASSPGSGTYGYTF.

The CDR3 coding sequence is TGTGCCAGCAGCCGGCCTAGCGGGAGAGGAGATACGCAGTATTTT. As protein: CASSRPSGRGDTQYF. V usage is TRBV13 and J usage is TRBJ2-3, with TRBD2 identical over 10 bases. CDR1 is PRHDT, CDR2 FYEKMQ, per germline (reference sequence). The CDR3 spans 15 residues. Trimming at V came to 5 bases and at J to 5 bases, leaving 7 bases not matched to a gene.

For this clonotype: A much more abundant neighbour one base away suggests this may be a read error. The chain joins TRBV30 to TRBJ2-1; D unresolved. CDR1 and CDR2 from the germline V gene are GTSNPN and SVGIG (reference sequence). The CDR3 length is 11 residues. Between the trimmed V and J ends, which lost 2 bases and 10 bases, there was a span of 9 bases. The CDR3 region is CAWSNTYEQFF. The CDR3 DNA reads as TGTGCCTGGAGTAATACCTACGAGCAGTTCTTC. The full variable domain, completed using reference TRBV30 and TRBJ2-1, is SQTIHQWPATLVQPVGSPLSLECTVEGTSNPNLYWYRQAAGRGLQLLFYSVGIGQISSEVPQNLSASRPQDRQFILSSKKLLLSDSGFYLCAWSNTYEQFFGPGTRLTVL.

There are a few counts of this clonotype. The V and J genes are TRBV3-1 and TRBJ1-6, with D unresolved. This CDR3 comprises 15 residues. From germline, CDR1 is LGHDT and CDR2 YNNKEL (reference sequence). Trimming pared 1 base from V and 9 bases from J, leaving 13 bases between. CDR3 coding DNA: TGTGCCAGCAGCCAAGGGTCCCTCACGAGTTCACCCCTCCACTTT. This gives the protein CASSQGSLTSSPLHF.

This clonotype was recorded many times. The chain links TRBV18 to TRBJ1-1; tentative D call: TRBD1 (6 bases). Germline CDR1 reads KGHSH; CDR2 reads LQKENI. V lost 2 bases and J lost 1, with 17 bases in between. The CDR3 is 17 residues long. The CDR3 DNA sequence: TGTGCCAGCTCACCATCGTCCAGGGGTGGTGGGAACACTGAAGCTTTCTTT. Its protein product is CASSPSSRGGGNTEAFF.

The rearrangement uses TRBV6-1 and TRBJ2-1; 9 bases agree with TRBD2. The germline CDR1 and CDR2 sequences are MNHNS and SASEGT. This CDR3 has 17 residues. V shed 6 bases, J shed 2 bases, and the junction held 11 bases outside the gene matches. The DNA for the CDR3 is TGTGCCAGCAGCCTACACCTTAGCGGGAGAACCTACAATGAGCAGTTCTTC. It specifies CASSLHLSGRTYNEQFF.

This clonotype was seen ten or more times. Compared with germline, one end of the junction differs, possibly owing to a read error. This rearrangement joins TRBV5-4 to TRBJ2-7; perhaps TRBD1 as D (5 bases). Germline CDR1 is SGHNT and CDR2 is YYREEE (reference sequence). This CDR3 comprises 16 residues. The CDR3 protein is CASSPYDSENSHEQYF. The CDR3 nucleotides read TGTGCCAGCAGCCCGTATGACAGCGAGAACTCCCACGAGCAGTACTTC.

The chain links TRBV7-2 to TRBJ2-3; 12 nucleotides line up with TRBD2. The DNA end is a closer match to TRBJ2-7, so the J assignment may be wrong. CDR3 length: 15 residues. Germline loops: CDR1 SGHTA, CDR2 FQGNSA. CDR3 sequence: CASTPTSGSPYEQYF. DNA of the CDR3: TGTGCCAGCACCCCGACTAGCGGGAGTCCATACGAGCAGTACTTC.

This clonotype was detected ten times or more. The chain links TRBV12-3 or TRBV12-4 to TRBJ1-5, with D possibly matching TRBD1 (6 bases). V was shortened by 7 bases and J by 1 base, with 11 bases between the two germline ends. The length of the CDR3 is 14 residues. The chain's CDR3 is CASKTGQSNQPQHF. CDR3 DNA: TGTGCCAGCAAGACAGGTCAGAGCAATCAGCCCCAGCATTTT.

This clonotype has a count of ten or more. V usage is TRBV28 and J usage is TRBJ2-5; D remains ambiguous. CDR3 length: 14 residues. V lost 3 bases and J 5 bases, leaving 13 bases between the germline ends. The germline V gene has CDR1 MDHEN and CDR2 SYDVKM. CDR3 loop: CASSLVGSRETQYF. The CDR3 nucleotides are TGTGCCAGCAGTTTGGTTGGGTCCAGGGAGACCCAGTACTTC. The whole variable domain, remainder taken from reference TRBV28 and TRBJ2-5, is DVKVTQSSRYLVKRTGEKVFLECVQDMDHENMFWYRQDPGLGLRLIYFSYDVKMKEKGDIPEGYSVSREKKERFSLILESASTNQTSMYLCASSLVGSRETQYFGPGTRLLVL.

This clonotype was found many times. This chain uses TRBV11-1 with TRBJ2-1; D unclear. This CDR3 spans 13 amino acids. Germline CDR1 SGHAT, CDR2 FQDESV (reference sequence). V shed 5 bases and J shed 4 bases, with 9 bases lying between them. The CDR3 protein is CASSLNVYNEQFF. CDR3 in DNA: TGTGCCAGCAGCCTCAACGTATACAATGAGCAGTTCTTC.

This clonotype has a count of ten or more. The chain combines TRBV11-2 with TRBJ1-4; no reliable D call. The CDR3 runs 16 residues. Germline loops: CDR1 SGHAT, CDR2 FQNNGV. V lost 1 base and J lost 6, with 15 bases in between. CDR3 nucleotides: TGTGCCAGCAGCTTAGCTTTAAATGGGTACCATGAAAAACTGTTTTTT. It yields the protein CASSLALNGYHEKLFF. Full variable domain (missing parts from reference TRBV11-2 and TRBJ1-4): EAGVAQSPRYKIIEKRQSVAFWCNPISGHATLYWYQQILGQGPKLLIQFQNNGVVDDSQLPKDRFSAERLKGVDSTLKIQPAKLEDSAVYLCASSLALNGYHEKLFFGSGTQLSVL.

This rearrangement joins TRBV19 to TRBJ1-1; 7 bases are shared with TRBD1. This CDR3 is built from 13 residues. Germline lookup yields CDR1 LNHDA and CDR2 SQIVND (reference sequence). With 2 bases clipped from V and 8 bases from J, the junction kept 5 bases outside the gene matches. CDR3 in amino acids: CASSILQGIEAFF. The DNA for the CDR3 is TGTGCCAGTAGTATATTACAGGGGATCGAAGCTTTCTTT.

The chain has TRBV7-9 and TRBJ1-2; D is possibly TRBD1 (6 bases). The ends were cut back, 5 bases at V and 2 bases at J, with 9 bases in the middle. Germline CDR1 and CDR2: SEHNR and FQNEAQ (reference sequence). The CDR3 contains 13 residues. CDR3 in amino acids: CASSPQGNYGYTF. The DNA of the CDR3 is TGTGCCAGCAGCCCCCAGGGGAACTATGGCTACACCTTC.